The 21 T cell receptor beta chains below were found in one sample sequenced in a study of shared clonotypes between healthy human individuals. Repertoires were generated with immunoSEQ multiplex PCR, while TCRdb's copy carries only in-frame clones and drops some. This sample has 450,000 or so clones, with 60% to 80% found just once. Sequenced material: PBMCs. The receptors stem from a woman aged 35 to 49 in good health. Some clones in this sample may be carry-over from other donors' samples.

The chain employs TRBV30 and TRBJ1-2, with D perhaps TRBD1 (6 bases). Per the germline V gene, CDR1 is GTSNPN and CDR2 is SVGIG (reference sequence). V was trimmed by 0 bases and J by 7 bases, leaving 12 bases between them. The CDR3 totals 13 residues. The CDR3 DNA reads as TGTGCCTGGAGTGTAATGGGGGCTGTTGGCTACACCTTC. Amino acid sequence: CAWSVMGAVGYTF.

This clone appeared once. This chain joins TRBV6-5 and TRBJ1-1; D not resolved. Germline assignment: CDR1 MNHEY and CDR2 SVGAGI. Trimming shortened V by 8 bases and J by 1 base, and 11 bases separated the two germline ends. CDR3 length equals 13 residues. The CDR3 is CASYRTENTEAFF. The CDR3 bases are TGTGCCAGCTATCGGACTGAGAACACTGAAGCTTTCTTT.

Concerning this clone itself: A far larger clone is just one base off, so this is likely a read error. V is TRBV18 and J is TRBJ1-1; 7 nucleotides match TRBD1. J lost 6 bases, V lost 3 bases, and 10 bases had no gene match. The CDR3 totals 15 residues. Germline values: CDR1 KGHSH, CDR2 LQKENI. The CDR3 is CASSPGTELNAEAFF. The CDR3 DNA reads as TGTGCCAGCTCACCCGGGACAGAACTCAACGCTGAAGCTTTCTTT. Variable domain in full (rest from reference TRBV18 and TRBJ1-1): NAGVMQNPRHLVRRRGQEARLRCSPMKGHSHVYWYRQLPEEGLKFMVYLQKENIIDESGMPKERFSAEFPKEGPSILRIQQVVRGDSAAYFCASSPGTELNAEAFFGQGTRLTVV.

This clone occurred once. The junction shows a germline mismatch at one end, possibly a read error. V and J are TRBV2 and TRBJ2-5; D gene uncertain. This CDR3 is 10 amino acids long. Germline-derived CDR1 and CDR2 are SNHLY and FYNNEI. The CDR3: CASREETQYF. The CDR3 DNA reads TGTGCCAGCAGAGAAGAGACCCAGTACTTC.

The V call is TRBV7-2, the J call TRBJ2-7; maybe TRBD2 (6 bases). The CDR3 loop spans 14 amino acids. V was trimmed by 6 bases and J by 1 base, leaving 13 bases between them. The germline V gene encodes CDR1 SGHTA and CDR2 FQGNSA. For the CDR3, the DNA is TGTGCCAGCAGTAGGGACGGGAGTTCCTACGAGCAGTACTTC. It yields the protein CASSRDGSSYEQYF. Full variable domain (remainder filled in from reference TRBV7-2 and TRBJ2-7): GAGVSQSPSNKVTEKGKDVELRCDPISGHTALYWYRQSLGQGLEFLIYFQGNSAPDKSGLPSDRFSAERTGGSVSTLTIQRTQQEDSAVYLCASSRDGSSYEQYFGPGTRLTVT.

The chain carries TRBV25-1 and TRBJ2-1; unclear D gene. The CDR3 totals 14 residues. Germline-derived CDR1 and CDR2 are MGHDK and SYGVNS. The germline V and J ends were trimmed by 4 bases and 1 base, with 8 bases remaining between them. The CDR3 DNA reads TGTGCCAGCAGTGTCCCCGGGTCCTACAATGAGCAGTTCTTC. It codes for CASSVPGSYNEQFF.

This sequence joins TRBV4-1 and TRBJ1-3; unclear D gene. The V end was cut by 0 bases, the J end by 0 bases, with 12 bases between. Per germline, CDR1 MGHRA and CDR2 YSYEKL. The CDR3 spans 17 residues. In nucleotides, the CDR3 is TGCGCCAGCAGCCAAGATTTTAAGCCCTACTCTGGAAACACCATATATTTT. Translated, it gives CASSQDFKPYSGNTIYF.

This chain uses TRBV7-9 with TRBJ2-1, with TRBD2 matching 8 bases. The J segment lost 6 bases and the V segment lost 2 bases, leaving 9 bases of the junction unmatched. Per the germline V gene, CDR1 is SEHNR and CDR2 is FQNEAQ (reference sequence). CDR3 length: 16 residues. The CDR3 region is CASSLPRGASGNEQFF. The CDR3 DNA reads TGTGCCAGCAGCTTACCGCGGGGGGCTAGCGGCAATGAGCAGTTCTTC.

This chain links TRBV18 with TRBJ2-1, with D perhaps matching TRBD2 (6 bases). The CDR3 consists of 18 residues. V was shortened by 0 bases and J by 6 bases, with 21 bases between the two germline ends. Germline V gene lookup returns CDR1 KGHSH and CDR2 LQKENI. CDR3: CASSPPIGLAPPGNEQFF. DNA for the CDR3: TGTGCCAGCTCACCACCGATTGGGCTAGCGCCCCCCGGCAATGAGCAGTTCTTC.

The rearrangement joins TRBV7-3 to TRBJ2-1, with TRBD2 matching 7 bases. This CDR3 comprises 15 residues. Germline V gene sequence: CDR1 SGHTA, CDR2 FQGTGA. The ends lost 5 bases at V and 8 bases at J; junction bases unmatched: 12. In DNA, the CDR3 is TGTGCCAGCAGCCCCCAGGGAGGGCCGAGAGATGAGCAGTTCTTC. This translates into CASSPQGGPRDEQFF.

The V and J genes are TRBV29-1 and TRBJ2-1, with 11 nucleotides matching TRBD2. This CDR3 has 13 residues. Germline-derived CDR1 and CDR2 are SQVTM and ANQGSEA. With 7 bases clipped from V and 16 bases from J, the junction kept 15 bases outside the gene matches. This chain's CDR3 is CSAETSGTFFRFF. The CDR3 DNA sequence: TGCAGCGCCGAGACTAGCGGGACCTTCTTCCGATTCTTC.

The rearrangement joins TRBV18 to TRBJ2-7, with unresolved D. The CDR3 length is 16 residues. Trimming cost V 1 base and J 2 bases, with 15 bases left between them. CDR1 is KGHSH, CDR2 LQKENI, per germline. CDR3 protein: CASSPRRHADAYEQYF. The CDR3 coding sequence is TGTGCCAGCTCACCACGGAGACACGCCGATGCCTACGAGCAGTACTTC.

The CDR3 spells CATSRDQVNTEAFF. Here the CDR3 DNA reads TGTGCCACCAGCAGAGATCAGGTGAACACTGAAGCTTTCTTT. This rearrangement joins TRBV15 to TRBJ1-1; D is ambiguous. Germline assignment: CDR1 LNHNV and CDR2 YYDKDF (reference sequence). V was cut by 0 bases and J by 0 bases, with 5 bases left in between. The CDR3 contains 14 residues. The full variable domain, with the rest looked up from reference TRBV15 and TRBJ1-1, is DAMVIQNPRYQVTQFGKPVTLSCSQTLNHNVMYWYQQKSSQAPKLLFHYYDKDFNNEADTPDNFQSRRPNTSFCFLDIRSPGLGDTAMYLCATSRDQVNTEAFFGQGTRLTVV.

The rearrangement links TRBV7-2 to TRBJ2-1, with 10 bases matching TRBD1. Germline values: CDR1 SGHTA, CDR2 FQGNSA. The junction had 5 bases not matched to a gene; V was cut back by 0 bases and J by 9 bases. The CDR3 totals 15 residues. In DNA, the CDR3 is TGTGCCAGCAGCTTAGCCGGGACAGGGGTGGGTGAGCAGTTCTTC. Its protein is CASSLAGTGVGEQFF. Supplemented by reference TRBV7-2 and TRBJ2-1, the full variable domain reads GAGVSQSPSNKVTEKGKDVELRCDPISGHTALYWYRQSLGQGLEFLIYFQGNSAPDKSGLPSDRFSAERTGGSVSTLTIQRTQQEDSAVYLCASSLAGTGVGEQFFGPGTRLTVL.

The chain has TRBV5-1 and TRBJ1-6; D uncertain. Germline CDR1 is SGHRS and CDR2 is YFSETQ. The CDR3 totals 14 residues. Trimming removed 0 bases at V and 9 bases at J, with 10 bases between. The CDR3 DNA reads as TGCGCCAGCAGCTTGGTGGCCAGTACTTCACCCCTCCACTTT. Its translation: CASSLVASTSPLHF.

The chain joins TRBV2 to TRBJ2-7, with D possibly called TRBD1 or TRBD2 (6 bases each). The CDR3 contains 12 residues. From germline, CDR1 is SNHLY and CDR2 FYNNEI. Trimming shortened V by 8 bases and J by 6 bases, and 14 bases separated the two germline ends. In DNA, the CDR3 is TGTGCCAGCGGAACAGGGACTGGCGAGCAGTACTTC. It yields the protein CASGTGTGEQYF.

V is TRBV30 and J is TRBJ1-4; no reliable D call. With 0 bases removed from V and 3 bases from J, the gap between germline ends came to 8 bases. The germline gives CDR1 GTSNPN, CDR2 SVGIG (reference sequence). This CDR3 has 14 amino acids. The CDR3: CAWSVLGSNEKLFF. Written as DNA, the CDR3 is TGTGCCTGGAGTGTATTGGGGTCTAATGAAAAACTGTTTTTT.

The CDR3 here is CASSSRTSVSYEQYF. As DNA, the CDR3 is TGTGCCAGCAGTTCCCGGACTAGCGTCTCCTACGAGCAGTACTTC. The rearrangement joins TRBV28 to TRBJ2-7; 9 positions match TRBD2. V trimming: 4 bases; J trimming: 0 bases; junction bases outside the gene matches: 4. Looked up from germline, CDR1 is MDHEN and CDR2 is SYDVKM. The CDR3 runs 15 residues. The full variable domain, rest sourced from reference TRBV28 and TRBJ2-7, is DVKVTQSSRYLVKRTGEKVFLECVQDMDHENMFWYRQDPGLGLRLIYFSYDVKMKEKGDIPEGYSVSREKKERFSLILESASTNQTSMYLCASSSRTSVSYEQYFGPGTRLTVT.

In its sample, this clone was seen once. This chain connects TRBV27 to TRBJ2-5; 8 bases line up with TRBD2. J lost 5 bases, V lost 6 bases, and 11 bases had no gene match. Per the germline V gene, CDR1 is MNHEY and CDR2 is SMNVEV (reference sequence). The CDR3 runs 15 residues. The CDR3 DNA is TGTGCCAGCAGGGGGGTCGGGAGGGAGTTGGAGACCCAGTACTTC. The encoded protein is CASRGVGRELETQYF.

The rearrangement joins TRBV28 to TRBJ1-5; no reliable D call. V was cut by 8 bases and J by 2 bases, with 16 bases left in between. The CDR3 spans 15 residues. Germline CDR1 reads MDHEN; CDR2 reads SYDVKM. CDR3: CASVGGFLGNQPQHF. The CDR3 DNA reads TGTGCCAGCGTGGGAGGGTTCTTAGGCAATCAGCCCCAGCATTTT. The variable domain in full, completed from reference TRBV28 and TRBJ1-5, reads DVKVTQSSRYLVKRTGEKVFLECVQDMDHENMFWYRQDPGLGLRLIYFSYDVKMKEKGDIPEGYSVSREKKERFSLILESASTNQTSMYLCASVGGFLGNQPQHFGDGTRLSIL.

V gene TRBV4-1 combines with J gene TRBJ1-1, with D perhaps matching TRBD1 (6 bases). This CDR3 has 14 residues. CDR1 and CDR2 from the germline V gene are MGHRA and YSYEKL. Between the trimmed V and J ends, which lost 2 bases and 5 bases, there was a span of 12 bases. Written as DNA, the CDR3 is TGCGCCAGCAGCCAACACGACAGGACAACTGAAGCTTTCTTT. It yields the protein CASSQHDRTTEAFF.